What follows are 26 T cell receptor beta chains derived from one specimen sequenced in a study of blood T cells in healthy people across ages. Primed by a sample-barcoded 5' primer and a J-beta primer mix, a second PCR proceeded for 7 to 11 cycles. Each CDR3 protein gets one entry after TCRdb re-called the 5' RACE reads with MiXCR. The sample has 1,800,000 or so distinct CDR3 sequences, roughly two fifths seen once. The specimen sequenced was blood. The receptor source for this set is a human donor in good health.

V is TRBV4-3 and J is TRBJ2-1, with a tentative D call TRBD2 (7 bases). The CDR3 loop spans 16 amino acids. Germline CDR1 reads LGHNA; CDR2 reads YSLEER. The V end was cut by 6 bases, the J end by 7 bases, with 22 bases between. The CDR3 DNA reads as TGCGCCAGCAGTCCCGGAGGGGGGCGGGGGAAAAATGAGCAGTTCTTC. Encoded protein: CASSPGGGRGKNEQFF.

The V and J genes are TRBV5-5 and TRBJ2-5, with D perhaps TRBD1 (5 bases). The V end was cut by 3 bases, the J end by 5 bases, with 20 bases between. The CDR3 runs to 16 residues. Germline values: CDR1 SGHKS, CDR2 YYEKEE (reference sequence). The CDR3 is CASSWRIQGGWETQYF. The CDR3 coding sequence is TGTGCCAGCAGCTGGAGAATTCAGGGTGGTTGGGAGACCCAGTACTTC.

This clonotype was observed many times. The CDR3 DNA sequence: TGTGCCAGCAGTTTAGCGACAGGGGACATTCAGTACTTC. Translation: CASSLATGDIQYF. V is TRBV12-3 or TRBV12-4 and J is TRBJ2-4; TRBD1 matches 8 bases. The CDR3 has 13 amino acids. Trimming at V came to 0 bases and at J to 8 bases, leaving 0 bases not matched to a gene.

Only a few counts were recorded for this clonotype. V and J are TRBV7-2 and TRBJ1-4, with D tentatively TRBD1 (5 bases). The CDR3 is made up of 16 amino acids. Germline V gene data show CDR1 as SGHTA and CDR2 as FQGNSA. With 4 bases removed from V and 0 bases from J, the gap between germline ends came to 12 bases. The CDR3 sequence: CASSSPTGSTNEKLFF. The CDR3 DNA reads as TGTGCCAGCAGCTCCCCTACAGGCTCAACTAATGAAAAACTGTTTTTT.

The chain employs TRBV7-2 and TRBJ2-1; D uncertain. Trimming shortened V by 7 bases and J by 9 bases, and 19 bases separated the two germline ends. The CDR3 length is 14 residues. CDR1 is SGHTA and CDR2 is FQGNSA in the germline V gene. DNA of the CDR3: TGTGCCAGCACCGGCAGGTTTGTGGGCAGTGAGCAGTTCTTC. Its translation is CASTGRFVGSEQFF.

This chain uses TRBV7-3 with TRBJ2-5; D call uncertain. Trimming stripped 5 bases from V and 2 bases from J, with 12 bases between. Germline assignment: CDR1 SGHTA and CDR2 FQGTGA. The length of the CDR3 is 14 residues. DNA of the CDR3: TGTGCCAGCAGCCCAGTTGGCTTACAAGAGACCCAGTACTTC. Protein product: CASSPVGLQETQYF. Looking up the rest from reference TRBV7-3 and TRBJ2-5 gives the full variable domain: GAGVSQTPSNKVTEKGKYVELRCDPISGHTALYWYRQSLGQGPEFLIYFQGTGAADDSGLPNDRFFAVRPEGSVSTLKIQRTERGDSAVYLCASSPVGLQETQYFGPGTRLLVL.

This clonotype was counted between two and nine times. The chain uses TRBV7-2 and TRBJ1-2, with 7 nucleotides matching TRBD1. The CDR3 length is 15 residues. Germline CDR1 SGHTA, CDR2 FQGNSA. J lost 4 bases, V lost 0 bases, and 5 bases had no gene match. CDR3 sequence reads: CASSLAGTAGYGYTF. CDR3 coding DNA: TGTGCCAGCAGCTTAGCGGGGACAGCGGGCTATGGCTACACCTTC. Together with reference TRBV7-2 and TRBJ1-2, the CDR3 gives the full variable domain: GAGVSQSPSNKVTEKGKDVELRCDPISGHTALYWYRQSLGQGLEFLIYFQGNSAPDKSGLPSDRFSAERTGGSVSTLTIQRTQQEDSAVYLCASSLAGTAGYGYTFGSGTRLTVV.

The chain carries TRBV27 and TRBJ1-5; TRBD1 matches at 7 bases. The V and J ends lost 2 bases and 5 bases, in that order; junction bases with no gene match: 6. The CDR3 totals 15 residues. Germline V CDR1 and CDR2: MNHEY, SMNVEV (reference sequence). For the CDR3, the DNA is TGTGCCAGCAGTTTAGGAGGGGGCGGTTATCAGCCCCAGCATTTT. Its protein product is CASSLGGGGYQPQHF.

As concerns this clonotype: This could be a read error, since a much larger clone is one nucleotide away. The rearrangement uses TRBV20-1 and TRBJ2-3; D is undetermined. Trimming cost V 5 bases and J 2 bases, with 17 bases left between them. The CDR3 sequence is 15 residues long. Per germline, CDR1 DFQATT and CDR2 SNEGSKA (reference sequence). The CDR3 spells CSAGPLGRSTDTQYF. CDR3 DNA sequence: TGCAGTGCTGGACCATTGGGCAGGTCCACAGATACGCAGTATTTT.

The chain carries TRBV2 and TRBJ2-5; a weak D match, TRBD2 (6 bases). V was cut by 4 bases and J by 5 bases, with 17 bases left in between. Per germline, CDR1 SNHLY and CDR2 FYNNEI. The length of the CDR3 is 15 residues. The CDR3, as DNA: TGTGCCAGCAGTGGAGATGGTAGCGGTGGGGAGACCCAGTACTTC. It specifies CASSGDGSGGETQYF. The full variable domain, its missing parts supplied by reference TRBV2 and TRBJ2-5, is EPEVTQTPSHQVTQMGQEVILRCVPISNHLYFYWYRQILGQKVEFLVSFYNNEISEKSEIFDDQFSVERPDGSNFTLKIRSTKLEDSAMYFCASSGDGSGGETQYFGPGTRLLVL.

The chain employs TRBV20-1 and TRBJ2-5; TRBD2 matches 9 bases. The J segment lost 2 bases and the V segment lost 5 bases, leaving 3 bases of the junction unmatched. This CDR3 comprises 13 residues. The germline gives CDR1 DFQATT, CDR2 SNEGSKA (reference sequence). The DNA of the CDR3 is TGCAGTGCTTTAAGCGGGGGGCAAGAGACCCAGTACTTC. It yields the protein CSALSGGQETQYF.

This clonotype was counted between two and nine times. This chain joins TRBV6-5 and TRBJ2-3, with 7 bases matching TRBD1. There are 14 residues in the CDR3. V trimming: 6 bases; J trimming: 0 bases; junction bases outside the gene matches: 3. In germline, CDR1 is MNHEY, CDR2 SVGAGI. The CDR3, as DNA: TGTGCCAGCAGGCAACAGGGGAGCACAGATACGCAGTATTTT. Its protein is CASRQQGSTDTQYF.

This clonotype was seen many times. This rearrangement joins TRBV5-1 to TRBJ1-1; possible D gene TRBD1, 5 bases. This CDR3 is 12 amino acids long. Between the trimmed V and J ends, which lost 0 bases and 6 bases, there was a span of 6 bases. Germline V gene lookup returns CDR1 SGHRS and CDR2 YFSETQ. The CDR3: CASSLEGPEAFF. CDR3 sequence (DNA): TGCGCCAGCAGCTTGGAGGGACCTGAAGCTTTCTTT. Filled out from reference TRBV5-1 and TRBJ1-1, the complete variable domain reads KAGVTQTPRYLIKTRGQQVTLSCSPISGHRSVSWYQQTPGQGLQFLFEYFSETQRNKGNFPGRFSGRQFSNSRSEMNVSTLELGDSALYLCASSLEGPEAFFGQGTRLTVV.

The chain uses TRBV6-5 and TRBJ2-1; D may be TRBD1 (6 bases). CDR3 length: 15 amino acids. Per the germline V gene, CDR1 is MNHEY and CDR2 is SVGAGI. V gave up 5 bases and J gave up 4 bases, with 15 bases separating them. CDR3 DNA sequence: TGTGCCAGCAGTCCCAAGATGGACAGTTACAATGAGCAGTTCTTC. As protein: CASSPKMDSYNEQFF.

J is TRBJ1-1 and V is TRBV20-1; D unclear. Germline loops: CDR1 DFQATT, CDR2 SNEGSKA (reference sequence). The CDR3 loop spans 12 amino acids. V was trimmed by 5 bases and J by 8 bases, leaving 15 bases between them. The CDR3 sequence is CSAPTQNHEAFF. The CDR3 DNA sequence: TGCAGTGCTCCTACACAAAACCACGAAGCTTTCTTT.

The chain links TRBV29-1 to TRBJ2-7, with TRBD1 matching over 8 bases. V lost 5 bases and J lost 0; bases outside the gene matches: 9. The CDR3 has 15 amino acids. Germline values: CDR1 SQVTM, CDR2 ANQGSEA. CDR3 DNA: TGCAGCGTTACCGGGGATGGACAGGGCTCCTACGAGCAGTACTTC. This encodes CSVTGDGQGSYEQYF.

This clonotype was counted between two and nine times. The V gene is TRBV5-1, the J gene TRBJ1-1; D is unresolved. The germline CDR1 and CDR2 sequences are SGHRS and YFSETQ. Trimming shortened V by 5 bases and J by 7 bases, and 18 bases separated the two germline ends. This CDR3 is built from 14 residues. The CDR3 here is CASRVDRRRLEAFF. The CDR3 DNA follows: TGCGCCAGCAGGGTAGACCGACGGAGACTTGAAGCTTTCTTT.

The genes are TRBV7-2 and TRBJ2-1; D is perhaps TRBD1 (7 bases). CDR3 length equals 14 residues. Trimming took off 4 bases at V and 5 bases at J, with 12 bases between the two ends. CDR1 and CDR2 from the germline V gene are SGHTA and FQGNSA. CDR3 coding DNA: TGTGCCAGCAGCTCGGACAGGACTAACAATGAGCAGTTCTTC. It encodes CASSSDRTNNEQFF.

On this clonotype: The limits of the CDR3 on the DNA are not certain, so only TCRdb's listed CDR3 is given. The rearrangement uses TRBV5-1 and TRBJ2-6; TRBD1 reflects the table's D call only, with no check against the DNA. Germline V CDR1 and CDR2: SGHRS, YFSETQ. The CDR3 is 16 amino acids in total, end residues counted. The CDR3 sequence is CASSPTGVPGANVLTF.

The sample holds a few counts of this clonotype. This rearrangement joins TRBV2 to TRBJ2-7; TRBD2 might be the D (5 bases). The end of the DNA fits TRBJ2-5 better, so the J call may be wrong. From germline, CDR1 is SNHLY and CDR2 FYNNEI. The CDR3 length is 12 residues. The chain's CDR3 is CASSEGGGTQYF. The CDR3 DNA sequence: TGTGCCAGCAGTGAGGGCGGAGGGACCCAGTACTTC.

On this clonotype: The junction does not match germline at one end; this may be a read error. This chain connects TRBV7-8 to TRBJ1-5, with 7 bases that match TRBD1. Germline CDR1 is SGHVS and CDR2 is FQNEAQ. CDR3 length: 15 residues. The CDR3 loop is CASSYLRGSNQPQHF. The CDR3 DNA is TGTGCCAGTAGCTATCTCAGGGGGAGCAATCAGCCCCAGCATTTT. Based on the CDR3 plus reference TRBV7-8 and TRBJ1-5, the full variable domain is GAGVSQSPRYKVAKRGQDVALRCDPISGHVSLFWYQQALGQGPEFLTYFQNEAQLDKSGLPSDRFFAERPEGSVSTLKIQRTQQEDSAVYLCASSYLRGSNQPQHFGDGTRLSIL.

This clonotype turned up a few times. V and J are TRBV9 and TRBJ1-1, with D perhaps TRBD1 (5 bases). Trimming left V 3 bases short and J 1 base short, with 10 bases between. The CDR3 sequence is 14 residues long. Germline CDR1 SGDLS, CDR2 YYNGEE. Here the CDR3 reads CASSALGQNTEAFF. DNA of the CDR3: TGTGCCAGCAGCGCCTTGGGGCAGAACACTGAAGCTTTCTTT.

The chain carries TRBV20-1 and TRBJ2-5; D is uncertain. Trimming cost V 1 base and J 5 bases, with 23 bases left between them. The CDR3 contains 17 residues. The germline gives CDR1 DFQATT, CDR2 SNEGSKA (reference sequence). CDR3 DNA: TGCAGTGCTAGAGGTAGGATGCCAGGAAAGATAGGGGAGACCCAGTACTTC. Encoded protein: CSARGRMPGKIGETQYF.

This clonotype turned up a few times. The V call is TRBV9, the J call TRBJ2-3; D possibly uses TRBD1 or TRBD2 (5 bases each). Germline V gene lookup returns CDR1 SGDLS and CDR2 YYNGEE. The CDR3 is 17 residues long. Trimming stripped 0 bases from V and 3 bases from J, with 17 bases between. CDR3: CASSVAGIGTRTDTQYF. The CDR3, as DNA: TGTGCCAGCAGCGTAGCGGGTATTGGGACGCGGACAGATACGCAGTATTTT.

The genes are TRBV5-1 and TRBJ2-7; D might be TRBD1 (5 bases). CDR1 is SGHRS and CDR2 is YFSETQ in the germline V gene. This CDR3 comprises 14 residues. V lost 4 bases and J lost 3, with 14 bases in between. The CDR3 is CASSPQVTVYEQYF. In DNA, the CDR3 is TGCGCCAGCAGCCCACAGGTGACTGTCTACGAGCAGTACTTC.

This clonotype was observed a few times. The CDR3 loop is CASSYSLAGVDTQYF. The CDR3 DNA sequence: TGTGCCAGCAGTTACTCACTAGCGGGAGTAGATACGCAGTATTTT. The rearrangement links TRBV6-6 to TRBJ2-3, with 11 bases identical to TRBD2. The V gene's germline CDR1 is MNHNY and CDR2 SVGAGI (reference sequence). The CDR3 has 15 amino acids. The J segment lost 5 bases and the V segment lost 0 bases, leaving 1 base of the junction unmatched.